This entry lists 20 T cell receptor beta chains sequenced from one sample in a study of radiation and T cells in renal cell carcinoma (dated by TCRdb to 2020 to 2022). Preparation of the library involved the immunoSEQ multiplex PCR assay. TCRdb mirrors the immuneACCESS table, restricted to in-frame sequences. Some clones are absent from its copies; in checked studies, under half trace to an unresolved V gene, and the reason for the others is unknown. Within this sample are more than 140,000 clones, with less than 85% of them counted one time only. Roughly a quarter of the sample rests with the top ten. The time point label corresponds to: baseline pretreatment blood. This specimen's treatment or condition label, interpreted: 15 Gy SBRT to primary tumor, nephrectomy 4 weeks later. The specimen was blood, collected from a patient whose treatment included radiotherapy and nephrectomy. Every receptor here comes from a woman aged 50 to 60 with renal cell carcinoma.

This clone appeared a few times. The rearrangement uses TRBV18 and TRBJ1-1; tentatively, D is TRBD1 (6 bases). Deletions cut 3 bases from V and 1 base from J, with 9 bases between. Germline V gives CDR1 KGHSH, CDR2 LQKENI. The CDR3 has 14 residues. In DNA, the CDR3 is TGTGCCAGCTCACCGGGACAAACGAACACTGAAGCTTTCTTT. Its translation: CASSPGQTNTEAFF.

J is TRBJ1-1 and V is TRBV5-1; D uncertain. V was clipped by 0 bases and J by 8 bases, with 8 bases between them. CDR1 is SGHRS, CDR2 YFSETQ, per germline. This CDR3 is 12 amino acids long. In DNA, the CDR3 is TGCGCCAGCAGCTTGGGTAACAACGAAGCTTTCTTT. Translating gives CASSLGNNEAFF.

The gene calls are TRBV6-5 and TRBJ1-4; D is unresolved. Trimming took off 0 bases at V and 8 bases at J, with 13 bases between the two ends. The CDR3 is 15 residues long. Germline assignment: CDR1 MNHEY and CDR2 SVGAGI. In nucleotides, the CDR3 is TGTGCCAGCAGTTACTCTGGGCTAGCAAGAGAAAAACTGTTTTTT. It translates to CASSYSGLAREKLFF.

The rearrangement joins TRBV7-8 to TRBJ2-6, with unresolved D. Germline CDR1 is SGHVS and CDR2 is FQNEAQ. The CDR3 is made up of 15 amino acids. V was trimmed by 5 bases and J by 4 bases, leaving 12 bases between them. The CDR3 here is CASSASEAGANVLTF. The CDR3, as DNA: TGTGCCAGCAGCGCCTCAGAAGCCGGGGCCAACGTCCTGACTTTC.

The chain carries TRBV5-6 and TRBJ2-3; TRBD2 is a possible D gene (5 bases). This CDR3 has 14 amino acids. Trimming removed 3 bases at V and 1 base at J, with 9 bases between. CDR1 and CDR2 from the germline V gene are SGHDT and YYEEEE. CDR3 region: CASSSSGGTDTQYF. CDR3 sequence (DNA): TGTGCCAGCAGCTCCTCCGGGGGCACAGATACGCAGTATTTT.

The CDR3 DNA sequence: TGTGCCAGCAGCTTTACAGGGTCCGGGGACGAGCAGTACTTC. This translates into CASSFTGSGDEQYF. The gene calls are TRBV5-4 and TRBJ2-7; possible D gene TRBD1, 6 bases. Germline lookup yields CDR1 SGHNT and CDR2 YYREEE (reference sequence). The CDR3 sequence is 14 residues long. V lost 2 bases and J lost 5, with 14 bases in between.

The chain couples TRBV4-3 to TRBJ2-5; weak D call: TRBD1 (6 bases). The CDR3 is made up of 14 amino acids. The germline V gene encodes CDR1 LGHNA and CDR2 YSLEER. V was clipped by 1 base and J by 1 base, with 7 bases between them. The CDR3, as DNA: TGCGCCAGCAGCCAAGGGACAGTCCAAGAGACCCAGTACTTC. It encodes CASSQGTVQETQYF.

The J gene is TRBJ2-2, the V gene TRBV6-5, with a possible D match to TRBD1 (5 bases). V was cut by 6 bases and J by 6 bases, with 8 bases left in between. There are 12 residues in the CDR3. CDR1 and CDR2 (germline): MNHEY, SVGAGI. CDR3 amino acids: CASRRGSGELFF. In nucleotides, the CDR3 is TGTGCCAGCAGAAGGGGTTCCGGGGAGCTGTTTTTT.

This sequence joins TRBV14 and TRBJ1-2, with D possibly TRBD1 on 5 matching bases. Trimming took 4 bases from V and 4 from J, leaving 13 bases between them. Germline-derived CDR1 and CDR2 are SGHDN and FVKESK. This CDR3 region has 14 residues. DNA of the CDR3: TGTGCCAGCAGCCTTGGACACCCCAGCTATGGCTACACCTTC. It codes for CASSLGHPSYGYTF.

The chain links TRBV4-2 to TRBJ1-5; D may be TRBD1 (6 bases). The ends were cut back, 3 bases at V and 4 bases at J, with 10 bases in the middle. The CDR3 totals 14 residues. The germline gives CDR1 LGHNA, CDR2 YNFKEQ. CDR3 DNA sequence: TGTGCCAGCAGCCAGAACACAGGGAATCAGCCCCAGCATTTT. It yields the protein CASSQNTGNQPQHF.

V is TRBV2 and J is TRBJ2-7; the D gene is possibly TRBD2 (6 bases). The CDR3 is 12 amino acids. The germline V gene encodes CDR1 SNHLY and CDR2 FYNNEI. Trimming stripped 10 bases from V and 6 bases from J, with 16 bases between. CDR3: CATSREFGEQYF. The CDR3 nucleotides are TGTGCCACCTCTCGGGAGTTTGGCGAGCAGTACTTC.

The V and J genes are TRBV6-5 and TRBJ1-2; no firm D call. CDR3 length: 14 residues. The germline V and J ends were trimmed by 3 bases and 8 bases, with 16 bases remaining between them. Per the germline V gene, CDR1 is MNHEY and CDR2 is SVGAGI. CDR3 nucleotide sequence: TGTGCCAGCAGTTATGGTCGTCTCCTAGGGGGCTACACCTTC. Translation gives CASSYGRLLGGYTF.

V and J are TRBV5-6 and TRBJ2-7; TRBD2 agrees at 8 bases. Germline loops: CDR1 SGHDT, CDR2 YYEEEE. The CDR3 totals 14 residues. V lost 3 bases and J lost 2; bases outside the gene matches: 4. The CDR3 loop is CASSYPGLAYEQYF. In DNA form, the CDR3 reads TGTGCCAGCAGCTACCCGGGACTAGCCTACGAGCAGTACTTC.

This rearrangement joins TRBV4-3 to TRBJ1-1; 8 nucleotides match TRBD1. CDR1 and CDR2 (germline): LGHNA, YSLEER. The CDR3 spans 17 residues. Trimming at V came to 1 base and at J to 0 bases, leaving 7 bases not matched to a gene. CDR3 bases: TGCGCCAGCAGCCAAGCTCTATGGACAGGGTTGAACACTGAAGCTTTCTTT. Translating it yields CASSQALWTGLNTEAFF.

This chain links TRBV2 with TRBJ2-5; no reliable D call. The V and J ends lost 8 bases and 1 base respectively, with 11 bases between them. The CDR3 totals 13 residues. The V gene's germline CDR1 is SNHLY and CDR2 FYNNEI. The CDR3 sequence is CASVLELQETQYF. CDR3 nucleotides: TGTGCCAGCGTGTTGGAACTCCAAGAGACCCAGTACTTC.

The chain combines TRBV19 with TRBJ1-5; D unclear. Per germline, CDR1 LNHDA and CDR2 SQIVND (reference sequence). Trimming took 7 bases from V and 0 from J, leaving 10 bases between them. This CDR3 is 14 amino acids long. DNA for the CDR3: TGTGCCAGTACCGCAATCTATAGCAATCAGCCCCAGCATTTT. It specifies CASTAIYSNQPQHF.

This sequence joins TRBV19 and TRBJ2-7; D call uncertain. The CDR3 runs 14 residues. In germline, CDR1 is LNHDA, CDR2 SQIVND (reference sequence). V lost 3 bases and J 0 bases, leaving 9 bases between the germline ends. CDR3 residues: CASSISAVSYEQYF. The DNA for the CDR3 is TGTGCCAGTAGTATCTCGGCGGTCTCCTACGAGCAGTACTTC.

The chain links TRBV5-4 to TRBJ2-7; D unclear. The CDR3 runs to 11 residues. Trimming pared 4 bases from V and 3 bases from J, leaving 5 bases between. Germline lookup yields CDR1 SGHNT and CDR2 YYREEE (reference sequence). For the CDR3, the DNA is TGTGCCAGCAGCCTATACTACGAGCAGTACTTC. Translated, it gives CASSLYYEQYF.

V gene TRBV2 combines with J gene TRBJ1-2; TRBD1 might be the D (6 bases). Germline V CDR1 and CDR2: SNHLY, FYNNEI. Trimming stripped 9 bases from V and 3 bases from J, with 11 bases between. The CDR3 contains 12 residues. CDR3 bases: TGTGCCAGTCATACAGGGCACTATGGCTACACCTTC. Its protein product is CASHTGHYGYTF. The entire variable domain, with the rest obtained from reference TRBV2 and TRBJ1-2, is as follows: EPEVTQTPSHQVTQMGQEVILRCVPISNHLYFYWYRQILGQKVEFLVSFYNNEISEKSEIFDDQFSVERPDGSNFTLKIRSTKLEDSAMYFCASHTGHYGYTFGSGTRLTVV.

The chain is built from TRBV5-8 and TRBJ1-1; D not resolved. The V gene's germline CDR1 is SGHTS and CDR2 YDEGEE. The CDR3 spans 15 residues. With 2 bases removed from V and 1 base from J, the gap between germline ends came to 12 bases. CDR3 protein: CASSFKRQENTEAFF. The CDR3 nucleotides read TGTGCCAGCAGCTTTAAGCGTCAGGAGAACACTGAAGCTTTCTTT.